These 15 T cell receptor beta chains share one sample of origin, sequenced in a study of cytomegalovirus exposure and HLA in healthy donors. The PCR was carried out with 60 Vbeta primers and 13 Jbeta primers. Assay: immunoSEQ multiplex PCR; the TCRdb copy retains only in-frame clones and omits some. Among about 140,000 clones listed, roughly four fifths were seen once. Input material: PBMCs. Every receptor here comes from a man aged 18 to 35 in good health and CMV-seropositive.

This chain links TRBV27 with TRBJ2-4; TRBD1 is a possible D gene (5 bases). The length of the CDR3 is 15 residues. V was pared by 4 bases and J by 2 bases, with 12 bases between. CDR1 and CDR2 (germline): MNHEY, SMNVEV (reference sequence). CDR3 coding DNA: TGTGCCAGCAGTTCTTTTCAGGGAACCAAAAACATTCAGTACTTC. Its translation is CASSSFQGTKNIQYF.

The chain has TRBV21-1 and TRBJ1-1; the D segment call TRBD1 is taken from the table without a DNA check. TRBV21-1 is an annotated pseudogene. The CDR3 consists of 14 residues. The CDR3 coding sequence is TGTGCCAGCAAACCAGGTGCCATGAACACTGAAGCTTTCTTT. Translating gives CASKPGAMNTEAFF.

This chain links TRBV27 with TRBJ2-7, with TRBD2 as a possible D gene (5 bases). CDR1 is MNHEY and CDR2 is SMNVEV in the germline V gene (reference sequence). The CDR3 is 15 amino acids. Trimming pared 5 bases from V and 3 bases from J, leaving 17 bases between. Here the CDR3 reads CASSPPGVPHYEQYF. Here the CDR3 DNA reads TGTGCCAGCAGTCCTCCCGGGGTCCCCCACTACGAGCAGTACTTC.

Concerning this clone itself: The same CDR3 can be traced to other DNA sequences in this sample. The chain is built from TRBV29-1 and TRBJ1-2, with 7 bases lining up with TRBD1. V lost 5 bases and J lost 0; bases outside the gene matches: 3. The CDR3 totals 13 residues. The V gene's germline CDR1 is SQVTM and CDR2 ANQGSEA. Written as DNA, the CDR3 is TGCAGCGTTACAACAGGGGCTAACTATGGCTACACCTTC. Its translation is CSVTTGANYGYTF.

The chain combines TRBV6-1 with TRBJ1-2; TRBD1 might be the D (6 bases). The CDR3 has 13 residues. The ends were cut back, 6 bases at V and 4 bases at J, with 12 bases in the middle. The V gene's germline CDR1 is MNHNS and CDR2 SASEGT. CDR3 coding DNA: TGTGCCAGCAGGGCAGGGGCGACCTATGGCTACACCTTC. Translation: CASRAGATYGYTF.

The gene calls are TRBV14 and TRBJ2-7; 7 nucleotides align to TRBD2. The V gene end was trimmed by 8 bases and the J gene end by 7 bases; junction bases not matched to a gene: 8. The CDR3 sequence is 12 residues long. Germline CDR1 SGHDN, CDR2 FVKESK. The CDR3 coding sequence is TGTGCCAGCGCGGGGAGGGGCCGAGAGCAGTACTTC. Translated: CASAGRGREQYF.

DNA for the CDR3: TGTGCCAGCAGCGTAGACGGCGGTAGCAATCAGCCCCAGCATTTT. The encoded protein is CASSVDGGSNQPQHF. The rearrangement joins TRBV9 to TRBJ1-5; D unresolved. Trimming took 0 bases from V and 0 from J, leaving 7 bases between them. This CDR3 is built from 15 residues. In germline, CDR1 is SGDLS, CDR2 YYNGEE.

The table lists this clone with a count of one. The V and J genes are TRBV28 and TRBJ2-7; tentative D call: TRBD2 (5 bases). V lost 3 bases to trimming and J lost 0 bases, with 15 bases between them. The CDR3 loop spans 16 amino acids. Germline CDR1 and CDR2: MDHEN and SYDVKM. The CDR3 loop is CASSFRSAGGSYEQYF. The DNA for the CDR3 is TGTGCCAGCAGTTTTAGGTCGGCGGGTGGCTCCTACGAGCAGTACTTC.

This rearrangement joins TRBV7-8 to TRBJ1-1, with a weak D call TRBD1 (6 bases). Trimming shortened V by 6 bases and J by 1 base, and 12 bases separated the two germline ends. Germline CDR1 and CDR2: SGHVS and FQNEAQ. CDR3 length: 14 amino acids. The DNA for the CDR3 is TGTGCCAGCAGTCCCGGGACATCGAACACTGAAGCTTTCTTT. Translation gives CASSPGTSNTEAFF.

The CDR3 sequence: CASSVEWTSGTGNEQFF. CDR3 bases: TGTGCCAGCAGCGTGGAGTGGACTAGCGGGACAGGAAATGAGCAGTTCTTC. The chain recombines TRBV9 with TRBJ2-1, with 12 positions matching TRBD2. The CDR3 has 17 amino acids. The germline CDR1 and CDR2 sequences are SGDLS and YYNGEE. With V trimmed by 2 bases and J by 7 bases, 10 bases remained unmatched. The whole variable domain, remainder taken from reference TRBV9 and TRBJ2-1, is DSGVTQTPKHLITATGQRVTLRCSPRSGDLSVYWYQQSLDQGLQFLIQYYNGEERAKGNILERFSAQQFPDLHSELNLSSLELGDSALYFCASSVEWTSGTGNEQFFGPGTRLTVL.

This chain uses TRBV28 with TRBJ2-5, with a tentative D call TRBD1 (5 bases). V was trimmed by 3 bases and J by 4 bases, leaving 15 bases between them. The CDR3 runs 15 residues. The germline gives CDR1 MDHEN, CDR2 SYDVKM. The CDR3 spells CASSFGQGPRETQYF. The CDR3 nucleotides are TGTGCCAGCAGTTTCGGGCAGGGCCCAAGAGAGACCCAGTACTTC.

This sequence joins TRBV11-1 and TRBJ1-2; 10 nucleotides line up with TRBD1. The CDR3 has 13 amino acids. Germline assignment: CDR1 SGHAT and CDR2 FQDESV (reference sequence). J gave up 4 bases and V 5 bases, and 1 base lay outside the gene matches. The CDR3 sequence is CASSGTGVYGYTF. Written as DNA, the CDR3 is TGTGCCAGCAGCGGGACAGGGGTCTATGGCTACACCTTC. Full variable domain (outside the CDR3, taken from reference TRBV11-1 and TRBJ1-2): EAEVAQSPRYKITEKSQAVAFWCDPISGHATLYWYRQILGQGPELLVQFQDESVVDDSQLPKDRFSAERLKGVDSTLKIQPAELGDSAMYLCASSGTGVYGYTFGSGTRLTVV.

The V and J genes are TRBV27 and TRBJ2-7; D is possibly TRBD2 (6 bases). CDR1 MNHEY and CDR2 SMNVEV come from the germline V gene (reference sequence). With 6 bases removed from V and 0 bases from J, the gap between germline ends came to 15 bases. The CDR3 length is 15 residues. The CDR3 nucleotides are TGTGCCAGCAGCAGAGGCGGGAAAAGCTCCTACGAGCAGTACTTC. Its protein product is CASSRGGKSSYEQYF.

The chain joins TRBV25-1 to TRBJ2-7, with 7 nucleotides matching TRBD1. Trimming cost V 7 bases and J 7 bases; bases outside gene matches: 10. Per the germline V gene, CDR1 is MGHDK and CDR2 is SYGVNS. This CDR3 has 13 amino acids. The CDR3 here is CASTDRTAFEQYF. DNA for the CDR3: TGTGCCAGCACGGACAGGACAGCCTTTGAGCAGTACTTC.

This rearrangement joins TRBV7-8 to TRBJ1-2, with D maybe TRBD1 (5 bases). Trimming took off 4 bases at V and 1 base at J, with 13 bases between the two ends. The CDR3 is 15 residues long. Per germline, CDR1 SGHVS and CDR2 FQNEAQ. The CDR3 nucleotides read TGTGCCAGCAGCTCCCAGGGTTGGGATAACTATGGCTACACCTTC. This gives the protein CASSSQGWDNYGYTF.